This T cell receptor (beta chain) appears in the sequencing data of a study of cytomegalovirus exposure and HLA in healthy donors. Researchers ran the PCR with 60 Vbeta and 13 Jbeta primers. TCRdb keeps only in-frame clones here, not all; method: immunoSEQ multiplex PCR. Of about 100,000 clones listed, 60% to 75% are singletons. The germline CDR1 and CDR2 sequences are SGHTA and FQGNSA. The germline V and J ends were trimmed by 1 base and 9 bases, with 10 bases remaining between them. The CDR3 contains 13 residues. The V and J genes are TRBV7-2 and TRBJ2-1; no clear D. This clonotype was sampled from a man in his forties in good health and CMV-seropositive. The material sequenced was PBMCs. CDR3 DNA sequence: TGTGCCAGCAGCTTAGTGTCACTGCCTGAGCAGTTCTTC. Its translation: CASSLVSLPEQFF.